This TCR beta chain was obtained from a study of shared clonotypes between healthy human individuals (dated by TCRdb to the early 2020s). In the study overall: The cohort comprised a couple of women and a few men aged 18 to 49 years. Blood TCR repertoires of a handful of healthy adults were deeply sequenced to estimate repertoire size and the extent of clonotype sharing between individuals. Libraries were prepared and TCR repertoires were sequenced by different laboratories using diverse techniques, in order to increase sequencing depth and limit assay-specific biases. Between about 0.9 and 10 billion PBMCs per donor were obtained by leukapheresis. Paper-wide results and their limitations: Based on pairwise subsampling, the degree of clonotype sharing among donors was expected to be affected by sequencing depth. Sampling was limited to blood, and TCR repertoires in tissue likely differ from TCR repertoires in blood. Because the study included a small number of donors, the genetic and exposure-history diversity represented was limited.

Using the deep immunoSEQ assay, multiplex PCR amplified TCR CDR3 regions from genomic DNA. Genomic DNA extracted from each cell subset was distributed evenly over all wells of several immunoSEQ 96-well plates, and each plate served as one replicate. Each replicate PCR for unsorted PBMC received roughly 300 ng genomic DNA, equal to about 30,000 T cell genomes. Ten immunoSEQ deep assay plates were used to sequence unsorted PBMC genomic DNA. Purified libraries were measured with a Qubit 3.0 fluorometer, size-checked on a Bioanalyzer 2100, and measured again with the KAPA Library Quantification kit. A separate single-read 150-cycle Illumina NextSeq 550 flow cell was used to sequence each immunoSEQ 96-well plate. The source study handled its data this way. Because the immunoSEQ output held only junctional sequences and lacked quality scores, the filtering could not match the filtering applied to full-length reads. Sequences were annotated with PyIR, a Python wrapper for IgBLAST v1.9, and V/J genes and CDR3 were assigned using IMGT germline references. Reads with weak V/J assignments (E-value above 1e-6), missing CDR3, stop codons, out-of-frame junctions, or ambiguous translated residues were removed. V3J clonotypes were defined as sequences sharing an identical inferred V gene, J gene, and CDR3 amino acid sequence. The percentage overlap between two repertoires was calculated by dividing the number of shared unique clonotypes by the size of the smaller repertoire. Richness of each repertoire was evaluated using RTK rarefaction, the Chao1 estimator, and Recon v2.1 estimates of unobserved clonotypes. The source is immuneACCESS, and TCRdb retained only in-frame sequences with V and J called. Part of the clones is not carried over; for the studies checked, unresolved V genes explain less than half of this, and the remainder is unexplained. The D gene and trimming were derived from the DNA, and the V and J assignments and clone size from that table. This sample gives 450,000 to 600,000 clones in total; approximately 79% of them show up just once. The top ten hold about an eighth of the sample.

Donors were healthy HIV-negative adults with no recently reported acute infections or vaccinations. Every donor was a Caucasian adult living in Nashville, Tennessee, USA. For unsorted samples, about 90 million PBMCs were counted and genomic DNA was extracted with the QIAamp DNA Blood Mini kit. Blood was obtained by leukapheresis, after which PBMCs were separated by Ficoll-Histopaque density gradient centrifugation and cryopreserved in liquid nitrogen vapor phase. Between the V and J ends, shortened by 8 bases and 8 bases respectively, the junction contains 24 bases. Its CDR3 holds 15 amino acids, cysteine through phenylalanine. CDR3 DNA is the only sequence kept; it has 45 bases, read in frame from the first base. CDR1 and CDR2, looked up from the germline V gene, are MDHEN and SYDVKM. This clone has more than one count but fewer than ten. This receptor's antigen is unknown. No much larger clone exists at a distance of one base, and base qualities are not known.

The chain links TRBV28 with TRBJ1-2; the D gene is perhaps TRBD1, from 6 matching bases. The receptor's source is a woman between 40 and 55 years old in good health. Some clones in this sample may be carry-over from other donors' samples. The material sequenced was PBMCs. The CDR3 region has the sequence CASLRGVIASFGYTF. The bases read TGTGCCAGCTTGAGGGGGGTTATCGCGTCGTTCGGCTACACCTTC.